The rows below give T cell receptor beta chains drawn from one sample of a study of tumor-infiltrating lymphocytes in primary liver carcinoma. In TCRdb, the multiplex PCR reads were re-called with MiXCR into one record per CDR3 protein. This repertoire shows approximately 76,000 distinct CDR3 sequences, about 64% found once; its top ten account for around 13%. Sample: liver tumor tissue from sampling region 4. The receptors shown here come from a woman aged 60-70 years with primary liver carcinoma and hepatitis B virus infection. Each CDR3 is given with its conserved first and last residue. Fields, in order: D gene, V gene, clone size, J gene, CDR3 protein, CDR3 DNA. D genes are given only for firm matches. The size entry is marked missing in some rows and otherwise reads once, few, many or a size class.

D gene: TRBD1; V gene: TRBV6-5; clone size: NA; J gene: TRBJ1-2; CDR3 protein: CASSSDRQGLYGYTF; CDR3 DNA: TGTGCCAGTAGCTCAGATCGACAGGGATTATATGGCTACACCTTC
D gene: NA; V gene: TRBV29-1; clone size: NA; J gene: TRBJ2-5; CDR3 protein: CSVTSGGLQETQCF; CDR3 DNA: TGCAGCGTGACCTCAGGGGGGTTGCAAGAGACCCAGTGCTTC
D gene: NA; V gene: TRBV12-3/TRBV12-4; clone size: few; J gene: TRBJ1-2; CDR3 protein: CASSWVADYGYTF; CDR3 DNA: TGTGCCAGCAGCTGGGTGGCCGACTACGGCTACACCTTC
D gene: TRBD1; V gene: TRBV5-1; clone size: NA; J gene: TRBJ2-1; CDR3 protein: CANSLGTGGSYNEQFF; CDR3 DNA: TGCGCCAATAGCTTGGGGACAGGGGGGTCCTACAATGAGCAGTTCTTC
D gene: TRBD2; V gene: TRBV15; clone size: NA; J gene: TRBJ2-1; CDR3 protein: CATSKAGTSRPDEQFF; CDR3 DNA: TGTGCCACCAGCAAAGCCGGGACTAGCCGACCTGATGAGCAGTTCTTC
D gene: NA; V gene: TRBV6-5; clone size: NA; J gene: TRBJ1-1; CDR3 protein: CASSPGALAIEAFF; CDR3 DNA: TGTGCCAGCAGTCCTGGGGCCCTGGCCATTGAAGCTTTCTTT
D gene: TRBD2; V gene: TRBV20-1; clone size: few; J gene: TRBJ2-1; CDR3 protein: CSAEPGLNNEQFF; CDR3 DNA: TGCAGTGCGGAACCGGGACTAAACAATGAGCAGTTCTTC
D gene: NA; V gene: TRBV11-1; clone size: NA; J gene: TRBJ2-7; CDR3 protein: CASSLRTAGLREQYF; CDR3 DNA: TGTGCAAGCAGTCTTCGGACAGCAGGACTACGCGAGCAGTACTTC
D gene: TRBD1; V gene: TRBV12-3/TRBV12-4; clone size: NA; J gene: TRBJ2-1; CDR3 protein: CASSSASDRDQFF; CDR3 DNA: TGTGCCAGCAGTTCAGCGAGTGACAGGGATCAGTTCTTC
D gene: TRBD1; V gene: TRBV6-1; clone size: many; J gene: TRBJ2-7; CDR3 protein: CASTFGQGAGYEQYF; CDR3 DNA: TGTGCCAGCACCTTCGGACAGGGCGCCGGCTACGAGCAGTACTTC
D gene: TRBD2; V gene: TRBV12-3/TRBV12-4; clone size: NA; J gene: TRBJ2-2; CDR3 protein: CASILYGRGTGELFF; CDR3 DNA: TGTGCCAGCATCCTATATGGGAGGGGCACCGGGGAGCTGTTTTTT
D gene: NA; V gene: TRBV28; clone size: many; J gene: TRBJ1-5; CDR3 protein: CASASGTGGYQPQHF; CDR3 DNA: TGTGCCAGCGCATCCGGAACGGGCGGATACCAGCCCCAGCATTTT
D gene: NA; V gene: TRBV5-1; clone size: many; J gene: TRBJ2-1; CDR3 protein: CASSLAAGWEQFF; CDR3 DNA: TGCGCCAGCAGCTTGGCCGCGGGTTGGGAGCAGTTCTTC
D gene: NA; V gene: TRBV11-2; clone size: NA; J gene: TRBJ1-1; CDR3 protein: CASSLRMDGEAFF; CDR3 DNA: TGTGCCAGCAGTTTGAGGATGGACGGGGAAGCTTTCTTT
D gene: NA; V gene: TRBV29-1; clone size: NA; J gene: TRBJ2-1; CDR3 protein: CSVEDVSLTHYNELFF; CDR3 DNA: TGTAGCGTTGAAGATGTAAGCTTAACGCACTACAATGAGCTGTTCTTC
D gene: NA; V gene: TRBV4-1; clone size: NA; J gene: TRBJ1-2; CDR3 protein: CTSSQDTGGGYGYTF; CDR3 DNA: TGTACCAGCAGCCAAGATACCGGGGGCGGCTATGGCTACACCTTC
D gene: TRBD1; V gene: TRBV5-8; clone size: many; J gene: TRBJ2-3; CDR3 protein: CASSLGTGGITDTQYF; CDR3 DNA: TGTGCCAGCAGCTTGGGGACAGGGGGCATCACAGATACGCAGTATTTT
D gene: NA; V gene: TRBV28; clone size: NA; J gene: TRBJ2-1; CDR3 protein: CASSTRTALSYNEQFF; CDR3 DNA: TGTGCCAGCAGTACCAGGACAGCGCTCTCCTACAATGAGCAGTTCTTC
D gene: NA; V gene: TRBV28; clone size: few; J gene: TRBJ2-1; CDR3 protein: CVSTAGIELYNEQFF; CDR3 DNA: TGTGTCAGTACCGCAGGGATTGAGCTCTACAATGAGCAGTTCTTC
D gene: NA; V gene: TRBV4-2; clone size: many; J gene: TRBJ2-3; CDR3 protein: CASSQEEGGSDTQYF; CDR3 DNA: TGTGCCAGCAGCCAAGAGGAGGGGGGCTCAGATACGCAGTATTTT
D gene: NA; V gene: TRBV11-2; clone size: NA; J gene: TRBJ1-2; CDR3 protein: CASSFDPIRALLYGYTF; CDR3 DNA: TGTGCCAGCAGCTTTGATCCGATCAGGGCGCTGCTCTACGGCTACACCTTC
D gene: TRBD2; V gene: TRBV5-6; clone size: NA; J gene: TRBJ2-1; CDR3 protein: CASSPRGGASVLNERFF; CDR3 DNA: TGTGCCAGCAGCCCCCGGGGGGGGGCATCTGTTCTCAATGAGAGGTTCTTC
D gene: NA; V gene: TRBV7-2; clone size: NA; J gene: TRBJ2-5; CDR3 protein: CASSFYRMDETQYF; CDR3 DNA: TGTGCCAGCAGCTTCTACAGGATGGACGAGACCCAGTACTTC